Each of the 20 T cell receptor beta chains below was sequenced from the same sample in a study of cytomegalovirus exposure and HLA in healthy donors. It was with 60 Vbeta and 13 Jbeta primers that the PCR ran. The assay was immunoSEQ multiplex PCR, and TCRdb's table has in-frame clones only and misses some. The table lists some 140,000 clones, 70% to 90% of them singletons. The sequencing sample was made of PBMCs. These receptors were collected from a man aged 35-49 years in good health and CMV-seronegative.

The chain has TRBV19 and TRBJ1-2; a possible D gene is TRBD1 (5 bases). The CDR3 extends over 16 amino acids. Trimming removed 0 bases from V and 1 base from J, with 12 bases in between. Germline lookup yields CDR1 LNHDA and CDR2 SQIVND (reference sequence). The CDR3 loop reads CASSIDRVGHNYGYTF. CDR3 coding DNA: TGTGCCAGTAGTATAGACAGGGTAGGGCATAACTATGGCTACACCTTC.

This chain uses TRBV7-9 with TRBJ2-3; perhaps TRBD2 as D (5 bases). The length of the CDR3 is 15 residues. Germline V gene sequence: CDR1 SEHNR, CDR2 FQNEAQ (reference sequence). The ends were cut back, 1 base at V and 8 bases at J, with 16 bases in the middle. In DNA form, the CDR3 reads TGTGCCAGCAGCTTAGAAGGACTGGACCCCCGTACGCAGTATTTT. This codes for CASSLEGLDPRTQYF.

This chain links TRBV29-1 with TRBJ1-5; D is ambiguous. Germline V gene sequence: CDR1 SQVTM, CDR2 ANQGSEA. The CDR3 is made up of 10 amino acids. CDR3 DNA sequence: TGCAACCCTCGGGATCAGCCCCAGCATTTT. Translating gives CNPRDQPQHF.

The chain recombines TRBV7-9 with TRBJ1-2; possible D gene TRBD1, 5 bases. V was trimmed by 5 bases and J by 5 bases, leaving 15 bases between them. The CDR3 extends over 14 amino acids. Germline CDR1 is SEHNR and CDR2 is FQNEAQ (reference sequence). DNA for the CDR3: TGTGCCAGCAGCACTTGGGGCCTTCCTTATGGCTACACCTTC. It specifies CASSTWGLPYGYTF.

This sequence joins TRBV5-1 and TRBJ1-5; D not certain. The germline CDR1 and CDR2 sequences are SGHRS and YFSETQ. V lost 0 bases to trimming and J lost 7 bases, with 11 bases between them. The length of the CDR3 is 14 residues. The CDR3, as DNA: TGCGCCAGCAGCTTGGACCCTGGAGGACAGCCCCAGCATTTT. Its protein product is CASSLDPGGQPQHF.

The chain links TRBV6-6 to TRBJ2-1; TRBD2 matches 9 bases. Trimming removed 8 bases from V and 0 bases from J; junction bases left unmatched: 5. The CDR3 is 15 amino acids. Germline values: CDR1 MNHNY, CDR2 SVGAGI (reference sequence). The CDR3 DNA is TGTGCCAGCTTACCGACTAGCGGCTCCTACAATGAGCAGTTCTTC. Protein: CASLPTSGSYNEQFF.

The V gene is TRBV7-2, the J gene TRBJ2-2; 8 bases map to TRBD2. CDR3 length equals 16 residues. The V segment lost 5 bases and the J segment 7 bases; nucleotides outside the gene matches: 12. The germline CDR1 and CDR2 sequences are SGHTA and FQGNSA. The CDR3 spells CASSPTSREGNGELFF. CDR3 in DNA: TGTGCCAGCAGCCCTACTAGTCGGGAGGGGAACGGGGAGCTGTTTTTT. Full variable domain (missing parts from reference TRBV7-2 and TRBJ2-2): GAGVSQSPSNKVTEKGKDVELRCDPISGHTALYWYRQSLGQGLEFLIYFQGNSAPDKSGLPSDRFSAERTGGSVSTLTIQRTQQEDSAVYLCASSPTSREGNGELFFGEGSRLTVL.

The genes are TRBV5-5 and TRBJ2-7; the match to TRBD2 covers 10 bases. The junction had 8 bases not matched to a gene; V was cut back by 5 bases and J by 3 bases. This CDR3 is built from 15 residues. Germline V gene data show CDR1 as SGHKS and CDR2 as YYEKEE (reference sequence). The CDR3 spells CASRPWTSGNYEQYF. The DNA of the CDR3 is TGTGCCAGCAGACCCTGGACTAGCGGAAACTACGAGCAGTACTTC.

The rearrangement joins TRBV4-3 to TRBJ2-7; 8 bases fit TRBD2. Germline CDR1 reads LGHNA; CDR2 reads YSLEER. This CDR3 is 19 amino acids long. Trimming removed 1 base from V and 4 bases from J; junction bases left unmatched: 18. The CDR3 loop reads CASSQAAAGAYLDQYEQYF. CDR3 bases: TGCGCCAGCAGCCAAGCGGCAGCGGGGGCCTACCTAGATCAGTACGAGCAGTACTTC.

The chain is built from TRBV28 and TRBJ1-4; TRBD1 might be the D (6 bases). This CDR3 has 15 residues. V was trimmed by 2 bases and J by 8 bases, leaving 15 bases between them. The germline V gene has CDR1 MDHEN and CDR2 SYDVKM. Written as DNA, the CDR3 is TGTGCCAGCAGTTTAGCGGGGGCGAATATAGAAAAACTGTTTTTT. Protein: CASSLAGANIEKLFF.

V usage is TRBV6-5 and J usage is TRBJ2-7, with 7 bases fitting TRBD1. The CDR3 consists of 13 residues. Germline V lookup: CDR1 MNHEY, CDR2 SVGAGI. V shed 6 bases, J shed 2 bases, and the junction held 4 bases outside the gene matches. The CDR3 reads CASRDRITYEQYF. Here the CDR3 DNA reads TGTGCCAGCAGGGACAGGATTACCTACGAGCAGTACTTC.

The chain recombines TRBV11-2 with TRBJ1-6; D is possibly TRBD1 (5 bases). V was clipped by 2 bases and J by 9 bases, with 11 bases between them. From germline, CDR1 is SGHAT and CDR2 FQNNGV. CDR3 length: 14 amino acids. CDR3 nucleotide sequence: TGTGCCAGCAGCTTACAGGGAAGTCGTTCACCCCTCCACTTT. Its protein product is CASSLQGSRSPLHF.

The chain is built from TRBV7-9 and TRBJ2-5, with 8 bases matching TRBD1. The CDR3 runs to 17 residues. The germline gives CDR1 SEHNR, CDR2 FQNEAQ (reference sequence). V shed 1 base, J shed 7 bases, and the junction held 14 bases outside the gene matches. This CDR3 is CASSLVWGTGGRVTQYF. As DNA, the CDR3 is TGTGCCAGCAGCTTAGTCTGGGGCACAGGGGGAAGGGTGACCCAGTACTTC.

The chain uses TRBV7-8 and TRBJ2-7, with 7 nucleotides matching TRBD2. The CDR3 has 14 residues. The V gene end was trimmed by 0 bases and the J gene end by 6 bases; junction bases not matched to a gene: 5. Germline lookup yields CDR1 SGHVS and CDR2 FQNEAQ. The CDR3 sequence is CASSLAGGLGEQYF. In nucleotides, the CDR3 is TGTGCCAGCAGCTTAGCGGGAGGGCTTGGCGAGCAGTACTTC. The full variable domain, completed using reference TRBV7-8 and TRBJ2-7, is GAGVSQSPRYKVAKRGQDVALRCDPISGHVSLFWYQQALGQGPEFLTYFQNEAQLDKSGLPSDRFFAERPEGSVSTLKIQRTQQEDSAVYLCASSLAGGLGEQYFGPGTRLTVT.

The chain joins TRBV4-3 to TRBJ2-3; D ambiguous. With 1 base removed from V and 3 bases from J, the gap between germline ends came to 8 bases. Per germline, CDR1 LGHNA and CDR2 YSLEER. The CDR3 has 14 residues. The CDR3: CASSQGVQTDTQYF. CDR3 nucleotide sequence: TGCGCCAGCAGCCAAGGTGTCCAGACAGATACGCAGTATTTT.

The chain has TRBV11-3 and TRBJ2-3; weak D call: TRBD2 (6 bases). Looked up from germline, CDR1 is SGHNT and CDR2 is YENEEA. The CDR3 has 15 residues. The V gene lost 3 bases and the J gene lost 3 bases, with 13 bases spanning the gap. CDR3 sequence reads: CASSFSREATDTQYF. Here the CDR3 DNA reads TGTGCCAGCAGCTTCAGCAGGGAGGCGACAGATACGCAGTATTTT.

The J gene is TRBJ2-7, the V gene TRBV11-2; 8 bases line up with TRBD1. Germline lookup yields CDR1 SGHAT and CDR2 FQNNGV. With 3 bases clipped from V and 3 bases from J, the junction kept 4 bases outside the gene matches. The CDR3 extends over 14 amino acids. Written as DNA, the CDR3 is TGTGCCAGCAGCTTGTCGACAGGGGTCTACGAGCAGTACTTC. This gives the protein CASSLSTGVYEQYF.

The chain couples TRBV27 to TRBJ2-1; D possibly corresponds to TRBD2 (6 bases). The CDR3 is 14 residues long. Trimming took 6 bases from V and 4 from J, leaving 13 bases between them. Germline assignment: CDR1 MNHEY and CDR2 SMNVEV (reference sequence). In DNA, the CDR3 is TGTGCCAGCAGCGGGGGAGGAGGGTACAATGAGCAGTTCTTC. This encodes CASSGGGGYNEQFF.

This clone appeared a few times. This chain joins TRBV6-5 and TRBJ2-5, with D possibly TRBD1 on 6 matching bases. The J call is in doubt because the DNA end fits TRBJ2-7 better. The length of the CDR3 is 13 residues. Germline V CDR1 and CDR2: MNHEY, SVGAGI. This CDR3 is CASSSGQSYEQYF. The CDR3 DNA reads TGTGCCAGCAGCTCTGGACAGTCCTACGAGCAGTACTTC.

The chain carries TRBV7-3 and TRBJ2-2, with 7 bases identical to TRBD2. CDR1 is SGHTA, CDR2 FQGTGA, per germline. V shed 2 bases and J 1 base; nucleotides not matched to a gene: 10. The CDR3 spans 18 residues. The CDR3 nucleotides are TGTGCCAGCAGCTTATCTTTCCTCGGGGAGGGGAACACCGGGGAGCTGTTTTTT. Amino acid sequence: CASSLSFLGEGNTGELFF.